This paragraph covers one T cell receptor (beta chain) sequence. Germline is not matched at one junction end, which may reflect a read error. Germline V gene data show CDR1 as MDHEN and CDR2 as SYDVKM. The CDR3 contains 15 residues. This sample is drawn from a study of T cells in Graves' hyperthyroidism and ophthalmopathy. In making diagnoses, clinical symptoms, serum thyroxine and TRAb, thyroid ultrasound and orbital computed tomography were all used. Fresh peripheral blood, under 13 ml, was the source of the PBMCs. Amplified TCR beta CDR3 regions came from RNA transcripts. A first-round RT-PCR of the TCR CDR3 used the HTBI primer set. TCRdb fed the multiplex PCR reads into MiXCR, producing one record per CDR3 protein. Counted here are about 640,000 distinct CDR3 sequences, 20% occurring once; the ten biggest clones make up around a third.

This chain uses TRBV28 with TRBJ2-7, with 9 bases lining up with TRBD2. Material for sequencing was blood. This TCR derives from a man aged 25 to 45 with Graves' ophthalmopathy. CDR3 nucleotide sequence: TGTGCCGGCAGTTTTACAGCGGGAGGTACCTACGAGCAGTACTTC. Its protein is CAGSFTAGGTYEQYF.